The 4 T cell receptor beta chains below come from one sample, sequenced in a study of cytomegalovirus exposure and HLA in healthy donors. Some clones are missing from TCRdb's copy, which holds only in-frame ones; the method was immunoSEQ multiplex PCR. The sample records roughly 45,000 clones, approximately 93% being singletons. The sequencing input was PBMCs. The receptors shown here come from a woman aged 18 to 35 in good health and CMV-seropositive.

This CDR3 reads CASSYLTGAYTEAFF. In DNA form, the CDR3 reads TGTGCCAGCAGTTACCTGACAGGGGCCTACACTGAAGCTTTCTTT. The chain carries TRBV6-5 and TRBJ1-1; TRBD1 aligns across 8 bases. From germline, CDR1 is MNHEY and CDR2 SVGAGI. After removal of 2 bases from V and 3 bases from J, the junction contained 5 bases not matched to a gene. This CDR3 has 15 residues.

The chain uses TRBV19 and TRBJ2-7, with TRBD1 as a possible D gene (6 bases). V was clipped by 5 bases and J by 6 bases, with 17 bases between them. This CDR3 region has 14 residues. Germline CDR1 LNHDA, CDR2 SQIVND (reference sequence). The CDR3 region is CASSGDNRESEQYF. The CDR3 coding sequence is TGTGCCAGTAGTGGGGATAACAGGGAGAGCGAGCAGTACTTC.

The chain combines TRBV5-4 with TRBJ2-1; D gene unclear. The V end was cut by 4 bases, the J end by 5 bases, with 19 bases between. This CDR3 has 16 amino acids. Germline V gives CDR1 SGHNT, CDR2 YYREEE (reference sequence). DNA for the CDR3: TGTGCCAGCAGCCGAGCCCACTATCAAGAACACAATGAGCAGTTCTTC. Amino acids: CASSRAHYQEHNEQFF.

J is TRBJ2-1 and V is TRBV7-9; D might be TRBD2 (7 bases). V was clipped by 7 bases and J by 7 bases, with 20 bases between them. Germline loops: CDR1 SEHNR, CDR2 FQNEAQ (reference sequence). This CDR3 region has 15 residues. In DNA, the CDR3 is TGTGCCAGCATCTCGGGGGGCCGGGGGCCGAATGAGCAGTTCTTC. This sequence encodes CASISGGRGPNEQFF.